These 8 T cell receptor beta chains were sequenced from one sample in a study of blood T cell repertoires in COVID-19. The assay was immunoSEQ multiplex PCR, and TCRdb's table has in-frame clones only and misses some. The sample has 100,000 to 120,000 clones, around 89% seen once; the top ten hold approximately 3.3%. The sequenced material came from peripheral blood. The receptors stem from a woman in her 50s with acute or convalescent COVID-19.

This chain links TRBV9 with TRBJ2-3, with 7 bases aligning to TRBD2. The CDR3 is made up of 14 amino acids. The germline V gene encodes CDR1 SGDLS and CDR2 YYNGEE. V was clipped by 0 bases and J by 5 bases; unmatched bases: 3. Here the CDR3 DNA reads TGTGCCAGCAGCGTAGTTCCGGGAGGAGATACGCAGTATTTT. Residues: CASSVVPGGDTQYF. Supplemented by reference TRBV9 and TRBJ2-3, the full variable domain reads DSGVTQTPKHLITATGQRVTLRCSPRSGDLSVYWYQQSLDQGLQFLIQYYNGEERAKGNILERFSAQQFPDLHSELNLSSLELGDSALYFCASSVVPGGDTQYFGPGTRLTVL.

This chain joins TRBV19 and TRBJ2-1; TRBD1 aligns across 10 bases. CDR1 LNHDA and CDR2 SQIVND come from the germline V gene (reference sequence). V lost 4 bases and J lost 0; bases outside the gene matches: 15. The CDR3 is 20 amino acids. In DNA form, the CDR3 reads TGTGCCAGTAGTACCCCCGGGACAGGGGATTTTAGGAGCTCCTACAATGAGCAGTTCTTC. Protein sequence: CASSTPGTGDFRSSYNEQFF.

The chain has TRBV3-1 (or the pseudogene TRBV3-2) and TRBJ1-4, with D possibly matching TRBD1 (5 bases). Trimming cost V 7 bases and J 14 bases, with 23 bases left between them. The V gene's germline CDR1 is LGHDT and CDR2 YNNKEL (reference sequence). This CDR3 is 14 amino acids long. CDR3 sequence: CASTGGTGSYDLFF. Here the CDR3 DNA reads TGTGCCAGCACGGGAGGGACGGGGAGTTATGATCTGTTTTTT.

The CDR3 coding sequence is TGTGCCAGCAGCCAACAGGGGGGAAATTCACCCCTCCACTTT. Protein product: CASSQQGGNSPLHF. This rearrangement joins TRBV28 to TRBJ1-6; 8 bases are shared with TRBD1. This CDR3 is built from 14 residues. In germline, CDR1 is MDHEN, CDR2 SYDVKM. Losses at the gene ends were 6 bases for V and 7 bases for J; bases not matched to a gene: 5.

The chain has TRBV6-5 and TRBJ2-7, with TRBD1 matching 8 bases. Germline V lookup: CDR1 MNHEY, CDR2 SVGAGI. The J segment lost 3 bases and the V segment lost 6 bases, leaving 7 bases of the junction unmatched. The CDR3 contains 14 residues. CDR3 sequence: CASSQDREGYEQYF. The DNA for the CDR3 is TGTGCCAGCAGCCAGGACAGGGAAGGCTACGAGCAGTACTTC.

This sequence joins TRBV5-5 and TRBJ2-1; tentatively, D is TRBD2 (5 bases). V shed 0 bases and J shed 9 bases, with 13 bases lying between them. The CDR3 sequence is 14 residues long. Germline V gives CDR1 SGHKS, CDR2 YYEKEE (reference sequence). The CDR3 sequence: CASSLALARAEQFF. CDR3 bases: TGTGCCAGCAGCTTGGCCCTGGCGCGGGCTGAGCAGTTCTTC.

The rearrangement uses TRBV19 and TRBJ1-4; 9 bases agree with TRBD1. From germline, CDR1 is LNHDA and CDR2 SQIVND (reference sequence). V shed 6 bases, J shed 7 bases, and the junction held 6 bases outside the gene matches. CDR3 length: 14 amino acids. The CDR3 loop is CASSQGTGSEKLFF. The CDR3 DNA sequence: TGTGCCAGTAGCCAGGGGACAGGGTCTGAAAAACTGTTTTTT.

The chain joins TRBV5-5 to TRBJ2-5; 9 bases agree with TRBD1. Losses at the gene ends were 7 bases for V and 4 bases for J; bases not matched to a gene: 8. The CDR3 totals 14 residues. Germline V gives CDR1 SGHKS, CDR2 YYEKEE (reference sequence). The CDR3 region has the DNA TGTGCCAGCCGGGGACAGGGAACTTCAGAGACCCAGTACTTC. Its translation: CASRGQGTSETQYF.